The rows below give T cell receptor beta chains drawn from one sample of a study of T cell repertoires in cytomegalovirus infection. Their recognized antigens are unknown. TCRdb reprocessed the reads with MiXCR, giving one entry per CDR3 protein. The data hold about 470,000 distinct CDR3 sequences, with roughly 42% observed a single time. The sequences come from cultured PBMCs, collected from culture after CMV antigen stimulation. The receptors here all came from a human donor in good health (CMV status not recorded). Some clones in this sample may be carry-over from other donors' samples. The CDR3 runs from the conserved cysteine through the conserved F or W. D genes are given only for firm matches. The size entry is marked missing in some rows and otherwise reads once, few, many or a size class.

V gene: TRBV20-1
J gene: TRBJ2-1
D gene: TRBD1
clone size: NA
CDR3 length: 13
CDR3 DNA: TGCAGTGCGACAGGGGACTCCTACAATGAGCAGTTCTTC
CDR3 protein: CSATGDSYNEQFF

V gene: TRBV30
J gene: TRBJ2-1
D gene: TRBD1
clone size: NA
CDR3 length: 15
CDR3 DNA: TGTGCCTGGAGTGGTCCCGGGACAGGTTTAGGTGAGCAGTTCTTC
CDR3 protein: CAWSGPGTGLGEQFF

V gene: TRBV11-2
J gene: TRBJ2-1
D gene: NA
clone size: NA
CDR3 length: 15
CDR3 DNA: TGTGCCAGCAGCTTCGTCCCGGGACCGAGCAATGAGCAGTTCTTC
CDR3 protein: CASSFVPGPSNEQFF

V gene: TRBV7-6
J gene: TRBJ1-4
D gene: NA
clone size: few
CDR3 length: 12
CDR3 DNA: TGTGCCAGCAGCCCCGGACCCGGAAAACTGTTTTTT
CDR3 protein: CASSPGPGKLFF

V gene: TRBV5-6
J gene: TRBJ2-3
D gene: TRBD1
clone size: NA
CDR3 length: 15
CDR3 DNA: TGTGCCAGCAGCGCTTACAGGGGGCGCGGAGATACGCAGTATTTT
CDR3 protein: CASSAYRGRGDTQYF

V gene: TRBV27
J gene: TRBJ1-6
D gene: NA
clone size: NA
CDR3 length: 14
CDR3 DNA: TGTGCCAGCAGTTACCGGGACGGGAATTCACCCCTCCACTTT
CDR3 protein: CASSYRDGNSPLHF

V gene: TRBV5-1
J gene: TRBJ1-2
D gene: TRBD1
clone size: NA
CDR3 length: 16
CDR3 DNA: TGCGCCAGCACTCGAGGGAGCACGGACAGGGTCTATGGCTACACCTTC
CDR3 protein: CASTRGSTDRVYGYTF

V gene: TRBV5-1
J gene: TRBJ2-1
D gene: TRBD2
clone size: NA
CDR3 length: 14
CDR3 DNA: TGCGCCAGCAGCTTGGAAGGACTAGCGGGGGAGCAGTTCTTC
CDR3 protein: CASSLEGLAGEQFF

V gene: TRBV7-9
J gene: TRBJ2-7
D gene: NA
clone size: few
CDR3 length: 14
CDR3 DNA: TGTGCCAGCAGCCGAGGGGGTGGGGTATACGAGCAGTACTTC
CDR3 protein: CASSRGGGVYEQYF

V gene: TRBV7-9
J gene: TRBJ1-2
D gene: NA
clone size: few
CDR3 length: 12
CDR3 DNA: TGTGCCAGCAGCTTTAACATTTATGGCTACACCTTC
CDR3 protein: CASSFNIYGYTF

V gene: TRBV7-2
J gene: TRBJ1-1
D gene: TRBD1
clone size: NA
CDR3 length: 15
CDR3 DNA: TGTGCCAGCAGCCCTAGGACAGGCCTGAACACTGAAGCTTTCTTT
CDR3 protein: CASSPRTGLNTEAFF

V gene: TRBV7-4
J gene: TRBJ1-5
D gene: NA
clone size: NA
CDR3 length: 19
CDR3 DNA: TGTGCCAGCCCCGGAGGGAGAGGAGCGGCCTTCTATAGCAATCAGCCCCAGCATTTT
CDR3 protein: CASPGGRGAAFYSNQPQHF

V gene: TRBV7-2
J gene: TRBJ2-3
D gene: TRBD2
clone size: few
CDR3 length: 16
CDR3 DNA: TGTGCCAGCAGCTTACTCGGGGGGGGGGGAGCAGATACGCAGTATTTT
CDR3 protein: CASSLLGGGGADTQYF

V gene: TRBV5-6
J gene: TRBJ2-7
D gene: NA
clone size: NA
CDR3 length: 15
CDR3 DNA: TGTGCCAGCAGCTTGGGGGCGGGTTCCGCCTACGAGCAGTACTTC
CDR3 protein: CASSLGAGSAYEQYF

V gene: TRBV27
J gene: TRBJ2-3
D gene: NA
clone size: NA
CDR3 length: 13
CDR3 DNA: TGTGCCAGCAGTTTAACGGTTGAAGATACGCAGTATTTT
CDR3 protein: CASSLTVEDTQYF

V gene: TRBV10-3
J gene: TRBJ1-5
D gene: NA
clone size: few
CDR3 length: 13
CDR3 DNA: TGTGCCATCAGTAATGAAAGGGGTTGGCCCCAGCATTTT
CDR3 protein: CAISNERGWPQHF

V gene: TRBV7-2
J gene: TRBJ1-5
D gene: NA
clone size: few
CDR3 length: 15
CDR3 DNA: TGTGCCAGCAGCTTAAGTTGGGGGTTGAATCAGCCCCAGCATTTT
CDR3 protein: CASSLSWGLNQPQHF

V gene: TRBV12-3/TRBV12-4
J gene: TRBJ2-3
D gene: TRBD2
clone size: NA
CDR3 length: 17
CDR3 DNA: TGTGCCAGCAGTCCCGGGACTAGCGGGGGGGCTCGAGATACGCAGTATTTT
CDR3 protein: CASSPGTSGGARDTQYF

V gene: TRBV7-8
J gene: TRBJ2-5
D gene: TRBD2
clone size: few
CDR3 length: 17
CDR3 DNA: TGTGCCAGCAGCTTAGCGCGGTCGGCTAGCGGTCAAGAGACCCAGTACTTC
CDR3 protein: CASSLARSASGQETQYF

V gene: TRBV7-2
J gene: TRBJ2-7
D gene: NA
clone size: once
CDR3 length: 15
CDR3 DNA: TGTGCCAGCAGCCTTTATGGAGGCGGGTACTACGAGCAGTACTTC
CDR3 protein: CASSLYGGGYYEQYF

V gene: TRBV7-8
J gene: TRBJ1-4
D gene: NA
clone size: NA
CDR3 length: 14
CDR3 DNA: TGTGCCAGCAGCTTAGCGCAGGGAGGAGAAAAACTGTTTTTT
CDR3 protein: CASSLAQGGEKLFF

V gene: TRBV12-3/TRBV12-4
J gene: TRBJ2-2
D gene: TRBD2
clone size: NA
CDR3 length: 14
CDR3 DNA: TGTGCCAGCAAAGGGACTAGCTGGGCCGGGGAGCTGTTTTTT
CDR3 protein: CASKGTSWAGELFF

V gene: TRBV12-3/TRBV12-4
J gene: TRBJ1-1
D gene: NA
clone size: NA
CDR3 length: 14
CDR3 DNA: TGTGCCAGCAGCCCCTTAACAGGGAACACTGAAGCTTTCTTT
CDR3 protein: CASSPLTGNTEAFF

V gene: TRBV12-3/TRBV12-4
J gene: TRBJ2-3
D gene: NA
clone size: NA
CDR3 length: 12
CDR3 DNA: TGTGCCAGCAGTCCCGAGGGCATCGAGCAGTATTTT
CDR3 protein: CASSPEGIEQYF

V gene: TRBV11-2
J gene: TRBJ2-2
D gene: TRBD1
clone size: NA
CDR3 length: 14
CDR3 DNA: TGTGCCAGCAGCGGACGACAGGGACACGGGGAGCTGTTTTTT
CDR3 protein: CASSGRQGHGELFF

V gene: TRBV7-2
J gene: TRBJ1-6
D gene: NA
clone size: NA
CDR3 length: 15
CDR3 DNA: TGTGCCAGCAGCTTAGTGGGAGCTCATAATTCACCCCTCCACTTT
CDR3 protein: CASSLVGAHNSPLHF

V gene: TRBV7-2
J gene: TRBJ1-1
D gene: NA
clone size: few
CDR3 length: 13
CDR3 DNA: TGTGCCAGCGGGACCGAGGGGAGGACTGAAGCTTTCTTT
CDR3 protein: CASGTEGRTEAFF

V gene: TRBV28
J gene: TRBJ1-6
D gene: NA
clone size: few
CDR3 length: 14
CDR3 DNA: TGTGCCAGCAGTTCCGACAGCAGAGCATCACCCCTCCACTTT
CDR3 protein: CASSSDSRASPLHF

V gene: TRBV29-1
J gene: TRBJ2-1
D gene: NA
clone size: few
CDR3 length: 12
CDR3 DNA: TGCAGCGTTGAAGTGGCGTACAATGAGCAGTTCTTC
CDR3 protein: CSVEVAYNEQFF

V gene: TRBV11-2
J gene: TRBJ2-1
D gene: NA
clone size: NA
CDR3 length: 14
CDR3 DNA: TGTGCCAGCAGCTTGAGACAGAGGAACAATGAGCAGTTCTTC
CDR3 protein: CASSLRQRNNEQFF

V gene: TRBV19
J gene: TRBJ2-1
D gene: NA
clone size: NA
CDR3 length: 16
CDR3 DNA: TGTGCCAGTAGTGACCTAGGCGCGGGCTCCTACAATGAGCAGTTCTTC
CDR3 protein: CASSDLGAGSYNEQFF

V gene: TRBV7-2
J gene: TRBJ1-3
D gene: NA
clone size: few
CDR3 length: 15
CDR3 DNA: TGTGCCAGCAGCTTAGACAGTTTCTCTGGAAACACCATATATTTT
CDR3 protein: CASSLDSFSGNTIYF

V gene: TRBV7-2
J gene: TRBJ2-3
D gene: NA
clone size: few
CDR3 length: 15
CDR3 DNA: TGTGCCAGCAGCTTGGGTTCCACAACCACAGATACGCAGTATTTT
CDR3 protein: CASSLGSTTTDTQYF

V gene: TRBV11-2
J gene: TRBJ2-5
D gene: TRBD1
clone size: NA
CDR3 length: 16
CDR3 DNA: TGTGCCAGCAGCTTAGAGACAGGGTGGGGCCAAGAGACCCAGTACTTC
CDR3 protein: CASSLETGWGQETQYF

V gene: TRBV5-1
J gene: TRBJ1-1
D gene: NA
clone size: NA
CDR3 length: 15
CDR3 DNA: TGCGCCAGCAGCTTTACAGGGCAAGGTGGCACTGAAGCTTTCTTT
CDR3 protein: CASSFTGQGGTEAFF

V gene: TRBV7-2
J gene: TRBJ2-7
D gene: NA
clone size: many
CDR3 length: 13
CDR3 DNA: TGTGCCAGCAGCTTAGGGTTCATTTCCGAGCAGTACTTC
CDR3 protein: CASSLGFISEQYF

V gene: TRBV2
J gene: TRBJ1-1
D gene: NA
clone size: NA
CDR3 length: 15
CDR3 DNA: TGTGCCAGCAGTTCCCAGGGCGGTGGAAACACTGAAGCTTTCTTT
CDR3 protein: CASSSQGGGNTEAFF